This T cell receptor beta chain derives from a study of T cells in narcolepsy. Whole-study context: Enrolled donors included narcolepsy type 1 or type 2 patients and healthy controls. Points from the study as a whole: Healthy controls reportedly lacked the autoreactive clonotypes serially found in patients' blood. In some patient and control memory CD4+ samples, autoreactive clones were absent.

V lost 5 bases to trimming and J lost 7 bases, with 11 bases between them. CDR1 is LGHNA and CDR2 is YNFKEQ in the germline V gene. The CDR3 covers 12 residues. In the case of this clone: Its cognate antigen is unknown.

Assay: immunoSEQ multiplex PCR; the TCRdb copy retains only in-frame clones and omits some. There are 27,000 or so clones in the sample; 80% to 90% occur only once, and about 1.2% lies in the top ten. This chain connects TRBV4-2 to TRBJ1-2; D remains unclear. The receptor was derived from a human donor with narcolepsy. The source material was CD45RA- memory CD4+ T cells from PBMCs. DNA of the CDR3: TGTGCCAGCAGCTTGCCTGGGCTTGGCTACACCTTC. Protein product: CASSLPGLGYTF.